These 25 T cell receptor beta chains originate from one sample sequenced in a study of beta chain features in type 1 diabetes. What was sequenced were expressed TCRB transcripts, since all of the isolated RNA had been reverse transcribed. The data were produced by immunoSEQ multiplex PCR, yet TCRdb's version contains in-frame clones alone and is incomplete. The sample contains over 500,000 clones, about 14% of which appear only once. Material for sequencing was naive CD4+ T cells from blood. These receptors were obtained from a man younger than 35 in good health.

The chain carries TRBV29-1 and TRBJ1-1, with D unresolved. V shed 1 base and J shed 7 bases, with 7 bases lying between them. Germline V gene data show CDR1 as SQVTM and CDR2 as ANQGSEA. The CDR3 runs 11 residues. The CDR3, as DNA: TGCAGCGTTGAAGTTTGGGGTGAAGCTTTCTTT. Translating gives CSVEVWGEAFF.

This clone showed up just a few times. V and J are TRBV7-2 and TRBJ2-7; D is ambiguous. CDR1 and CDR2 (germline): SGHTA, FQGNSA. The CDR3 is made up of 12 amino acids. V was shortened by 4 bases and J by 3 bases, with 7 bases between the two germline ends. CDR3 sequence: CASSSNLYEQYF. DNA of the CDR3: TGTGCCAGCAGCTCGAATCTCTACGAGCAGTACTTC.

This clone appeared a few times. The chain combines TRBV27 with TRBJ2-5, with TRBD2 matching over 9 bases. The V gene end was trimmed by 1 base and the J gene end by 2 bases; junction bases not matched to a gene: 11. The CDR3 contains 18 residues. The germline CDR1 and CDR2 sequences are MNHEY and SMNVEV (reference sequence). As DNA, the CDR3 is TGTGCCAGCAGTTTATTGCCTTTTAGGCGGGAGGGGCAAGAGACCCAGTACTTC. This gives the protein CASSLLPFRREGQETQYF.

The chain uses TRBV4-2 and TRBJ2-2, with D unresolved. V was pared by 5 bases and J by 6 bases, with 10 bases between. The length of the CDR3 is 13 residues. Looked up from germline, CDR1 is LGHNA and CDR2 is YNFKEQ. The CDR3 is CASSGPLPGELFF. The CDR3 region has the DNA TGTGCCAGCAGCGGACCACTTCCCGGGGAGCTGTTTTTT.

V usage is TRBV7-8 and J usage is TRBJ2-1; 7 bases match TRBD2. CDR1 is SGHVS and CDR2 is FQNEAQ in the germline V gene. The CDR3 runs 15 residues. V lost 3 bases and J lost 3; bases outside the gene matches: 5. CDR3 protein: CASSFTSELYNEQFF. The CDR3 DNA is TGTGCCAGCAGCTTTACTAGCGAACTCTACAATGAGCAGTTCTTC.

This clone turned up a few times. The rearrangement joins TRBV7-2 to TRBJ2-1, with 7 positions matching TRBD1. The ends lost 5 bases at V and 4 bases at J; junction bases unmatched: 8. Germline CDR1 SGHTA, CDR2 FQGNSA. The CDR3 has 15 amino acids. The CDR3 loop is CASSRNRQGYNEQFF. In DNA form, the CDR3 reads TGTGCCAGCAGCCGCAACCGACAGGGATACAATGAGCAGTTCTTC.

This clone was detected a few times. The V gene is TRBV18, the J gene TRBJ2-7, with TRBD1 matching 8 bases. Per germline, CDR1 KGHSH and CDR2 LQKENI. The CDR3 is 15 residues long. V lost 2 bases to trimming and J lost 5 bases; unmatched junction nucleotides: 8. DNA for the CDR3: TGTGCCAGCTCACCAGGACAGGGAGTATTGAACGAGCAGTACTTC. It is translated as CASSPGQGVLNEQYF.

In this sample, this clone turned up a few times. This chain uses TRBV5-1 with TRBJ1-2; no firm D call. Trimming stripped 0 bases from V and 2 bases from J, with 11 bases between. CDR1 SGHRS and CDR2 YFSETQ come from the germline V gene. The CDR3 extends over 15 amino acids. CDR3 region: CASSLAGIGNYGYTF. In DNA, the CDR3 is TGCGCCAGCAGCTTGGCCGGTATAGGAAACTATGGCTACACCTTC.

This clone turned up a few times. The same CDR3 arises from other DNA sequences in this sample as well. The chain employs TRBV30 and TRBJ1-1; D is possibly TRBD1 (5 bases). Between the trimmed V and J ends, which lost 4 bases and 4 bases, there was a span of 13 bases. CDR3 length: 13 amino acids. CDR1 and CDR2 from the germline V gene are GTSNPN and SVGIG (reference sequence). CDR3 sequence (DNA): TGTGCCTGGACAACAGACAGAGGCACTGAAGCTTTCTTT. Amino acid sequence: CAWTTDRGTEAFF. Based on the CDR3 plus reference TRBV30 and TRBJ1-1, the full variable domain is SQTIHQWPATLVQPVGSPLSLECTVEGTSNPNLYWYRQAAGRGLQLLFYSVGIGQISSEVPQNLSASRPQDRQFILSSKKLLLSDSGFYLCAWTTDRGTEAFFGQGTRLTVV.

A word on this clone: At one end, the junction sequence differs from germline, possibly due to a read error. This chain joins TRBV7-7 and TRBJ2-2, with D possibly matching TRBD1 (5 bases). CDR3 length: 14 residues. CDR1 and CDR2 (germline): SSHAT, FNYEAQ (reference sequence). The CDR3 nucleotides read TGTGCTAGCAGCAAGACAGAGAACACCGGGGAGCTGTTTTTT. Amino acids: CASSKTENTGELFF.

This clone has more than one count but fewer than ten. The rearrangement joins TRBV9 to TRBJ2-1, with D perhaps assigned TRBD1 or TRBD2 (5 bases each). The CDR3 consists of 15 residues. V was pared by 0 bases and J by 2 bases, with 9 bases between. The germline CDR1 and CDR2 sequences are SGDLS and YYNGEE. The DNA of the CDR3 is TGTGCCAGCAGCGTAGAGGGACCGCCCTACAATGAGCAGTTCTTC. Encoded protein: CASSVEGPPYNEQFF.

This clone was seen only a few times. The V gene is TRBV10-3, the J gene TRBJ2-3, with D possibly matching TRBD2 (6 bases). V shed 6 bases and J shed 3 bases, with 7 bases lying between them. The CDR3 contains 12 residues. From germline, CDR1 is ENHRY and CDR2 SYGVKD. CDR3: CAISGLTDTQYF. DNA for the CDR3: TGTGCCATCAGCGGACTAACAGATACGCAGTATTTT.

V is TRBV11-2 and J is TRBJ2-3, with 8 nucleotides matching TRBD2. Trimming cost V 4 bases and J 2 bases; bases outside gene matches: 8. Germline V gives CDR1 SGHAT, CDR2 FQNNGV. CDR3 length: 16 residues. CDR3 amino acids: CASSSGWTSPTDTQYF. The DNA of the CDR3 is TGTGCCAGCAGCTCCGGATGGACTAGCCCCACAGATACGCAGTATTTT.

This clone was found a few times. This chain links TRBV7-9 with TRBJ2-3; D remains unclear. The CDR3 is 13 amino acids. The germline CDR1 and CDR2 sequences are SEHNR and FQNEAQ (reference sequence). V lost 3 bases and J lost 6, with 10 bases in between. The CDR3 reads CASSFLATDTQYF. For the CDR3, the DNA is TGTGCCAGCAGCTTTCTCGCTACGGATACGCAGTATTTT.

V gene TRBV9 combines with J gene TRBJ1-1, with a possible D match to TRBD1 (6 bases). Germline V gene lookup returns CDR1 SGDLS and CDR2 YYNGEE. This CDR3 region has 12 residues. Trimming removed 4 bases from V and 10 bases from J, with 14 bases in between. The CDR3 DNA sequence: TGTGCCAGCAGCCCCACAGGGAGTCGAGCTTTCTTT. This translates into CASSPTGSRAFF.

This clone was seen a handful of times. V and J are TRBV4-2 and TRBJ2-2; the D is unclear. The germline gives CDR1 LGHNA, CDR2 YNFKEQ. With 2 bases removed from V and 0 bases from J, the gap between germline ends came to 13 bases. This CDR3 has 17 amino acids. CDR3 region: CASSQQSDKTNTGELFF. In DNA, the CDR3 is TGTGCCAGCAGCCAACAGTCCGACAAGACGAACACCGGGGAGCTGTTTTTT.

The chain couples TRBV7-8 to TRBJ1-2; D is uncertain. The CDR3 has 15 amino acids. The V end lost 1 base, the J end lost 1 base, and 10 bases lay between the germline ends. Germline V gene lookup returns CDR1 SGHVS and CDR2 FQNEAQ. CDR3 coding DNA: TGTGCCAGCAGCTTAGGCCGGGTACTTAACTATGGCTACACCTTC. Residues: CASSLGRVLNYGYTF.

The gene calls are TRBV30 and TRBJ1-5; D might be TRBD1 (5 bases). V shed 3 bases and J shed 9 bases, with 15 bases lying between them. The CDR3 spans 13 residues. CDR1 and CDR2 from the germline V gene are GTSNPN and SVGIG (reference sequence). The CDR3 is CAWRAYLQGPQHF. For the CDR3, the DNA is TGTGCCTGGAGGGCATACCTTCAGGGGCCCCAGCATTTT.

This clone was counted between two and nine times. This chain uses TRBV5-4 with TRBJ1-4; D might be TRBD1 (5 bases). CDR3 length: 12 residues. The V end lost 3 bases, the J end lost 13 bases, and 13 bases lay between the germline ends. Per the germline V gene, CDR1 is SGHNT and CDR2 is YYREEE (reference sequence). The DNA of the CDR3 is TGTGCCAGCAGCTCAGTTGGGACGGTACTGTTTTTT. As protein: CASSSVGTVLFF.

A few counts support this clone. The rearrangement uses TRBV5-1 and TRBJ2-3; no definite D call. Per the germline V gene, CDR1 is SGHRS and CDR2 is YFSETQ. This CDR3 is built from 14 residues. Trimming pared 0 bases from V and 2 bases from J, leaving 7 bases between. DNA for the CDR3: TGCGCCAGCAGCTTGGAAACCGACACAGATACGCAGTATTTT. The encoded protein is CASSLETDTDTQYF.

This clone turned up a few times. In DNA, the CDR3 is TGTGCCAGCAGCGTAACCAGCGGGGGGGAGTCAGATACGCAGTATTTT. This translates into CASSVTSGGESDTQYF. V gene TRBV9 combines with J gene TRBJ2-3; TRBD2 aligns across 10 bases. Germline values: CDR1 SGDLS, CDR2 YYNGEE. The CDR3 totals 16 residues. With 1 base clipped from V and 4 bases from J, the junction kept 6 bases outside the gene matches.

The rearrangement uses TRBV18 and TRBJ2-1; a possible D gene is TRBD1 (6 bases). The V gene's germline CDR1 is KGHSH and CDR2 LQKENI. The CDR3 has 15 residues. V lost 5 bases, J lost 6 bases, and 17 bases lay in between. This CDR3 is CASSNVQGGGNEQFF. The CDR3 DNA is TGTGCCAGCTCAAATGTACAGGGTGGCGGCAATGAGCAGTTCTTC.

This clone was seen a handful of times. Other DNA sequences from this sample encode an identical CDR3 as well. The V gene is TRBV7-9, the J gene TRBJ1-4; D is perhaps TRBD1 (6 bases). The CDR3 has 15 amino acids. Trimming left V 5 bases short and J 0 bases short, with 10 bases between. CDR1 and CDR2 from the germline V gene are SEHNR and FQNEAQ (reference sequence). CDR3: CASSLGQTTNEKLFF. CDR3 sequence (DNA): TGTGCCAGCAGCCTAGGACAGACAACTAATGAAAAACTGTTTTTT.

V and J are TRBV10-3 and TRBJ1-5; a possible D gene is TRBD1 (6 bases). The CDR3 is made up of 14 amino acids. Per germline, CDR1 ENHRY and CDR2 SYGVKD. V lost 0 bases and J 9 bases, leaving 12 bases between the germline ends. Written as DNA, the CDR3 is TGTGCCATCAGTGAGTCCAGGGGTCTGGGGCCCCAGCATTTT. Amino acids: CAISESRGLGPQHF.

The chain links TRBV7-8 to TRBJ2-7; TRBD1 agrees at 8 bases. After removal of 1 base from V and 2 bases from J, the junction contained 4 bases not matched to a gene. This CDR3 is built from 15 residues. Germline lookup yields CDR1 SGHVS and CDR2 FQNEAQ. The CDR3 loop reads CASSLGTGRTYEQYF. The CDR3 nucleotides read TGTGCCAGCAGCTTAGGGACAGGGAGAACCTACGAGCAGTACTTC.